Presented here are 14 T cell receptor beta chains from one specimen sequenced in a study of T-cell reconstitution after alpha-beta-depleted transplantation in children. A TCRbeta library incorporating unique molecular identifiers was prepared. TCRdb fed the PCR reads into MiXCR, producing one record per CDR3 protein. The table records approximately 290,000 distinct CDR3 sequences, roughly 11% of them present only once. The specimen comprised peripheral blood, sampled 180 days after TCRalphabeta/CD19-depleted stem cell transplant. These receptors were collected from a male patient between 2 and 15 years old who had a stem cell transplant for chronic granulomatous disease, so the T cells may come from the graft donor.

The table lists this clonotype with many counts. The J gene is TRBJ2-1, the V gene TRBV5-1; 9 bases agree with TRBD1. V lost 0 bases, J lost 2 bases, and 0 bases stayed unmatched. Germline CDR1 reads SGHRS; CDR2 reads YFSETQ. The CDR3 extends over 15 amino acids. CDR3 bases: TGCGCCAGCAGCTTGGGACAGGGGGCCTACAATGAGCAGTTCTTC. Translating gives CASSLGQGAYNEQFF.

This clonotype has a count of ten or more. V and J are TRBV19 and TRBJ1-2, with D perhaps matching TRBD1 (6 bases). CDR3 size: 13 residues. V was shortened by 2 bases and J by 7 bases, with 11 bases between the two germline ends. Germline V gene sequence: CDR1 LNHDA, CDR2 SQIVND (reference sequence). CDR3 region: CASSIRQDSGYTF. CDR3 DNA sequence: TGTGCCAGTAGTATAAGACAGGACAGTGGCTACACCTTC.

This clonotype was seen ten or more times. This chain links TRBV5-1 with TRBJ2-5; 7 nucleotides match TRBD2. Germline V gives CDR1 SGHRS, CDR2 YFSETQ. After removal of 0 bases from V and 1 base from J, the junction contained 6 bases not matched to a gene. The CDR3 length is 16 residues. CDR3 DNA sequence: TGCGCCAGCAGCTTGGGCGGGGCGGGGGTCCAAGAGACCCAGTACTTC. Amino acid sequence: CASSLGGAGVQETQYF.

The V call is TRBV7-2, the J call TRBJ2-3, with D hard to call. The V gene lost 0 bases and the J gene lost 4 bases, with 8 bases spanning the gap. The V gene's germline CDR1 is SGHTA and CDR2 FQGNSA. CDR3 size: 14 residues. CDR3 coding DNA: TGTGCCAGCAGCTTAGCCAGTGGTGCAGATACGCAGTATTTT. Protein: CASSLASGADTQYF. Supplemented by reference TRBV7-2 and TRBJ2-3, the full variable domain reads GAGVSQSPSNKVTEKGKDVELRCDPISGHTALYWYRQSLGQGLEFLIYFQGNSAPDKSGLPSDRFSAERTGGSVSTLTIQRTQQEDSAVYLCASSLASGADTQYFGPGTRLTVL.

This clonotype came up many times. The CDR3, as DNA: TGTGCCAGCAGCTTGGTGAATAGCGGGGGCGGAGAGACCCAGTACTTC. It encodes CASSLVNSGGGETQYF. The V and J genes are TRBV5-4 and TRBJ2-5; TRBD2 matches at 9 bases. Germline CDR1 and CDR2: SGHNT and YYREEE (reference sequence). V lost 0 bases to trimming and J lost 4 bases; unmatched junction nucleotides: 7. There are 16 residues in the CDR3.

At least ten counts were recorded for this clonotype. The rearrangement uses TRBV4-3 and TRBJ1-5; D gene uncertain. The V end was cut by 0 bases, the J end by 6 bases, with 12 bases between. Germline V gene lookup returns CDR1 LGHNA and CDR2 YSLEER. The CDR3 covers 15 residues. CDR3 amino acids: CASSQDGLGGQPQHF. CDR3 in DNA: TGCGCCAGCAGCCAAGACGGACTCGGCGGTCAGCCCCAGCATTTT.

A note on this clonotype: Just one base apart from a much larger clone, this may be a read error. The V call is TRBV10-3, the J call TRBJ2-3, with D maybe TRBD2 (6 bases). V was cut by 4 bases and J by 5 bases, with 13 bases left in between. The germline gives CDR1 ENHRY, CDR2 SYGVKD. The CDR3 extends over 14 amino acids. CDR3 bases: TGTGCCATCAGTGTAGGACGGGGGAGAGATACGCAGTATTTT. Translated: CAISVGRGRDTQYF.

There are many counts of this clonotype. The genes are TRBV12-3 or TRBV12-4 and TRBJ2-3, with TRBD1 matching over 9 bases. V shed 2 bases and J 4 bases; nucleotides not matched to a gene: 4. This CDR3 comprises 15 residues. The CDR3 sequence is CASSLRDRVADTQYF. Written as DNA, the CDR3 is TGTGCCAGCAGTTTAAGGGACAGGGTGGCAGATACGCAGTATTTT.

At least ten counts were recorded for this clonotype. The chain links TRBV29-1 to TRBJ2-2; tentative D call: TRBD1 (6 bases). The V and J ends lost 6 bases and 0 bases respectively, with 8 bases between them. The CDR3 contains 13 residues. In germline, CDR1 is SQVTM, CDR2 ANQGSEA. The DNA of the CDR3 is TGCAGCGTAGGACAGCCGAACACCGGGGAGCTGTTTTTT. Translated, it gives CSVGQPNTGELFF.

This clonotype was detected ten times or more. V gene TRBV2 combines with J gene TRBJ2-1; D is possibly TRBD1 (6 bases). Germline CDR1 SNHLY, CDR2 FYNNEI. The V end lost 11 bases, the J end lost 2 bases, and 13 bases lay between the germline ends. CDR3 length: 13 amino acids. The chain's CDR3 is CASFKGAYNEQFF. The CDR3 region has the DNA TGTGCCTCCTTCAAGGGGGCCTACAATGAGCAGTTCTTC.

This clonotype was counted at least ten times. This chain uses TRBV7-9 with TRBJ2-4, with D possibly being TRBD1 (6 bases). Trimming left V 5 bases short and J 4 bases short, with 15 bases between. CDR1 and CDR2 from the germline V gene are SEHNR and FQNEAQ (reference sequence). CDR3 length equals 15 residues. The CDR3 spells CASSPDPGQKNIQYF. The CDR3 region has the DNA TGTGCCAGCAGCCCCGACCCCGGACAGAAAAACATTCAGTACTTC.

The table lists this clonotype with many counts. The genes are TRBV27 and TRBJ2-4, with 7 bases matching TRBD2. Germline V lookup: CDR1 MNHEY, CDR2 SMNVEV (reference sequence). The CDR3 totals 14 residues. V gave up 5 bases and J gave up 9 bases; unmatched junction bases: 10. CDR3 region: CASSLTTSATIQYF. In nucleotides, the CDR3 is TGTGCCAGCAGTCTGACCACTAGCGCTACCATTCAGTACTTC.

This clonotype was detected many times. The rearrangement links TRBV5-1 to TRBJ1-2; D gene ambiguous. This CDR3 region has 13 residues. Trimming shortened V by 3 bases and J by 0 bases, and 6 bases separated the two germline ends. Germline lookup yields CDR1 SGHRS and CDR2 YFSETQ. The CDR3 DNA is TGCGCCAGCAGCTACGGGACTAACTATGGCTACACCTTC. It yields the protein CASSYGTNYGYTF.

In the case of this clonotype: This may arise from a read error, as a much more abundant clone is one base away. DNA for the CDR3: TGTACCAGCTCACAGACTAGCGGGGGGGCATCCTACGAGCAGTACTTC. Its translation: CTSSQTSGGASYEQYF. The V and J genes are TRBV18 and TRBJ2-7; 14 nucleotides match TRBD2. The CDR3 runs 16 residues. Germline CDR1 reads KGHSH; CDR2 reads LQKENI. Full variable domain (remainder filled in from reference TRBV18 and TRBJ2-7): NAGVMQNPRHLVRRRGQEARLRCSPMKGHSHVYWYRQLPEEGLKFMVYLQKENIIDESGMPKERFSAEFPKEGPSILRIQQVVRGDSAAYFCTSSQTSGGASYEQYFGPGTRLTVT.